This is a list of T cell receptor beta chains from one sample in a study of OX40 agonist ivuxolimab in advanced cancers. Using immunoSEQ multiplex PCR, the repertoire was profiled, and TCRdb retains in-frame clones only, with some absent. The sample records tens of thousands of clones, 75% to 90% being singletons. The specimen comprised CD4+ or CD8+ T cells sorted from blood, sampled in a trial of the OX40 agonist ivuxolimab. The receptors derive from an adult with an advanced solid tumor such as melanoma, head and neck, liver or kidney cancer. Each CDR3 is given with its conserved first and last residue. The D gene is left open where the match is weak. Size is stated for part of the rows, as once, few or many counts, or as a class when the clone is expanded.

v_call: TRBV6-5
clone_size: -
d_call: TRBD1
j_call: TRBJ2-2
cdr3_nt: TGTGCCAGCAGTTTACAGGGGGCTGTCACCGGGGAGCTGTTTTTT
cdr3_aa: CASSLQGAVTGELFF

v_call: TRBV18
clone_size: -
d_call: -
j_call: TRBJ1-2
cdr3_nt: TGTGCCAGCTCCTCCCCGGATGGAGGCTACACCTTC
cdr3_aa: CASSSPDGGYTF

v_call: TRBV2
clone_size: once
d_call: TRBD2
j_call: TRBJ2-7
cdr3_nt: TGTGCCAGCAGTGAAGCAGGACTAGGTGGGTACTTC
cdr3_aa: CASSEAGLGGYF

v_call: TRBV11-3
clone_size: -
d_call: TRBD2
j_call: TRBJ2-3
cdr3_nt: TGTGCCAGCAGCCCGGGGACTAGGCGGGATTTGCAGTATTTT
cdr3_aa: CASSPGTRRDLQYF

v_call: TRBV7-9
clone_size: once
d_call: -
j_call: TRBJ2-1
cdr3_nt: TGTGCCAGCAGCCCCCGCCGCAACCGAAATGAGCAGTTCTTC
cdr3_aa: CASSPRRNRNEQFF

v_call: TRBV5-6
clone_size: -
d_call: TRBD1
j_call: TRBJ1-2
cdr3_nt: TGTGCCAGCAGTCTTTACGACAGGGTTGATGGCTACACCTTC
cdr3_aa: CASSLYDRVDGYTF

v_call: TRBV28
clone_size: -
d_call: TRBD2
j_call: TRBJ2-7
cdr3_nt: TGTGCCAGCAGTTTTTCCGGGAGGGACGAGCAGTACTTC
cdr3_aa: CASSFSGRDEQYF

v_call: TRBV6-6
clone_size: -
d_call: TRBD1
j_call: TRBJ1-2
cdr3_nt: TGTGCCAGCAGCTTGGGACAGGGAAACTATGGCTACACCTTC
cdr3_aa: CASSLGQGNYGYTF

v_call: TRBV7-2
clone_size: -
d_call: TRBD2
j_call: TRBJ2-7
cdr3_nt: TGTGCCAGCAGCTTAATAACTAGCGGGGGTTACGAGCAGTACTTC
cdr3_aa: CASSLITSGGYEQYF

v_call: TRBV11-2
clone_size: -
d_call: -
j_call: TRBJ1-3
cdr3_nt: TGTGCCAGCAGCTCCCGGGGGAGGGGTAACACCATATATTTT
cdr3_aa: CASSSRGRGNTIYF

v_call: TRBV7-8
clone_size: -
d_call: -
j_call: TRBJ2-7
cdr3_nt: TGTGCCAGCAGCTTATTCCAGGGACGAAACGAGCAGTACTTC
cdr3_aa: CASSLFQGRNEQYF

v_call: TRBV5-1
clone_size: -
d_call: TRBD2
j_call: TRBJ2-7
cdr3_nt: TGCGCCAGCAGCCCGTTGCAGGGAGGGTCCTACGAGCAGTACTTC
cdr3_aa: CASSPLQGGSYEQYF

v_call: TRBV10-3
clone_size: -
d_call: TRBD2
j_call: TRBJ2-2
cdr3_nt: TGTGCCATCAGTGATAGCGGGCCGAACACCGGGGAGCTGTTTTTT
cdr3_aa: CAISDSGPNTGELFF

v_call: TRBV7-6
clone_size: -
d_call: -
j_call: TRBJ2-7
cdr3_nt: TGTGCCAGCAGCACACGACCGTGGGGGAGCGAGCAGTACTTC
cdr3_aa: CASSTRPWGSEQYF

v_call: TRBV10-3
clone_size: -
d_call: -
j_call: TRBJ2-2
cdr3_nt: TGTGCCACTACACTAGAGGCGGCCGGGGAGCTGTTTTTT
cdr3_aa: CATTLEAAGELFF

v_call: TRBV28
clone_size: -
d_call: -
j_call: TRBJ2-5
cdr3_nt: TGTGCCAGCAGTAATCTAATTCAAGAGACCCAGTACTTC
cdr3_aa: CASSNLIQETQYF

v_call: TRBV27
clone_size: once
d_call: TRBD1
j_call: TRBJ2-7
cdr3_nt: TGTGCCAGCAGTCGAACAGGGGCTAGGGGCTACGAGCAGTACTTC
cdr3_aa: CASSRTGARGYEQYF

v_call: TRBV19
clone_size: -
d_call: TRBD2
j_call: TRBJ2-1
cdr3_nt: TGTGCCAGTAAAATCAGCGCGGGAGACAATGAGCAGTTCTTC
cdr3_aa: CASKISAGDNEQFF

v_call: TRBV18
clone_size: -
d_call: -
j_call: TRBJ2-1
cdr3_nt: TGTGCCAGCTCACCATCGAGGGTCAATGAGCAGTTCTTC
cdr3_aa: CASSPSRVNEQFF

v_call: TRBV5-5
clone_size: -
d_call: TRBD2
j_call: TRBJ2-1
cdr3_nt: TGTGCCAGCAGCCTGACCGGGACTAGCGGGTTAAATGAGCAGTTCTTC
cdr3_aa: CASSLTGTSGLNEQFF

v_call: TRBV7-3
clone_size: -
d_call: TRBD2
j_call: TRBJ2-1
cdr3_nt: TGTGCCAGCAGCTTTACTAGCGGGAGGGCCCTCTCCTACAATGAGCAGTTCTTC
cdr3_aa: CASSFTSGRALSYNEQFF

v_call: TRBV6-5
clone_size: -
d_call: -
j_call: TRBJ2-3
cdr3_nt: TGTGCCAGCAGTTTCTCACGTAGCACAGATACGCAGTATTTT
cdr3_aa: CASSFSRSTDTQYF

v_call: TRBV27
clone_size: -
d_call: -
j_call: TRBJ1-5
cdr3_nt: TGTGCCAGCAGTTTGAACTCAGGTGGCAATCAGCCCCAGCATTTT
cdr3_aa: CASSLNSGGNQPQHF

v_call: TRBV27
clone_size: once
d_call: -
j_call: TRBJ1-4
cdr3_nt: TGTGCCAGCAGTTTATCGGGGCAGAAAGGGGAAAAACTGTTTTTT
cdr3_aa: CASSLSGQKGEKLFF

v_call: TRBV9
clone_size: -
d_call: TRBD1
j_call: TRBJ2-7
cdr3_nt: TGTGCCAGCAGCGTGGGACAGGGCGGCTACGAGCAGTACTTC
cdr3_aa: CASSVGQGGYEQYF

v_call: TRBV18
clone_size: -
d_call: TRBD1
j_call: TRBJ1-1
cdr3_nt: TGTGCCAGCTCACCACGACAGGGAGGGGACACTGAAGCTTTCTTT
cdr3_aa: CASSPRQGGDTEAFF

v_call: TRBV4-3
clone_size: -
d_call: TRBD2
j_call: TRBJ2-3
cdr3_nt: TGCGCCAGCAGCGATGAAGGACGCGGGAGAGGTGGAGATACGCAGTATTTT
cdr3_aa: CASSDEGRGRGGDTQYF

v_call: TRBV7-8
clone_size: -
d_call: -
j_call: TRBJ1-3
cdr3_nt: TGTGCCAGCAGCTTAGTAATGGATCACGCTGGAAACACCATATATTTT
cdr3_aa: CASSLVMDHAGNTIYF

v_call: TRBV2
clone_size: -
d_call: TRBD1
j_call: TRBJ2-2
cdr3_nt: TGTGCCAGCACGACAGGGGCCGGGGAGCTGTTTTTT
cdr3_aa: CASTTGAGELFF

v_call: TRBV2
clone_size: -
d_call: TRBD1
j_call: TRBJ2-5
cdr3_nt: TGTGCCAGCAGTGAAACGGGGACAGGGGAAGAGACCCAGTACTTC
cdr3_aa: CASSETGTGEETQYF

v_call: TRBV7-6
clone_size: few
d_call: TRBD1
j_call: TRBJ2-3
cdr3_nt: TGTGCCAGCAGCATTACCGGAGTGGGGACAGGGGAAGATACGCAGTATTTT
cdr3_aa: CASSITGVGTGEDTQYF

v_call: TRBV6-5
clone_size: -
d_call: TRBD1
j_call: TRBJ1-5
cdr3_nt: TGTGCCAGCAGTCCGGGACAGCCGCAGCCCCAGCATTTT
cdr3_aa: CASSPGQPQPQHF

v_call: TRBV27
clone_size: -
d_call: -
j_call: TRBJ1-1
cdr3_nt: TGTGCCAGCAGTTTCCAGTTCGCTGAAGCTTTCTTT
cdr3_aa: CASSFQFAEAFF

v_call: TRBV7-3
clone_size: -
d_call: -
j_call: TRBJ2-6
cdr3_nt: TGTGCCAGCAGCAGCACCCGAGGGGCTGTGGGGGCCAACGTCCTGACTTTC
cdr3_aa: CASSSTRGAVGANVLTF

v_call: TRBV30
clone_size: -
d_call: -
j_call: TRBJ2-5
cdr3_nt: TGTGCCTGGAGTAGCCTGGCCCAAGAGACCCAGTACTTC
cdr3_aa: CAWSSLAQETQYF

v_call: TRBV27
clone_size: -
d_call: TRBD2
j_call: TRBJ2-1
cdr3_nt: TGTGCCAGCAGACCTAGGACTAGCGGGGACTACAATGAGCAGTTCTTC
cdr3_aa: CASRPRTSGDYNEQFF

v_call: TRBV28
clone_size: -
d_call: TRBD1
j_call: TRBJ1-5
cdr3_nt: TGTGCCAGCAGTTCGGACAGGCGGGGACAGCCCCAGCATTTT
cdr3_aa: CASSSDRRGQPQHF

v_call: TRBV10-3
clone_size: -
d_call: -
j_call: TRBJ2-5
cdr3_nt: TGTGCCATCAGCCCGGGCGGAGGGGGGGAGACCCAGTACTTC
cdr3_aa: CAISPGGGGETQYF

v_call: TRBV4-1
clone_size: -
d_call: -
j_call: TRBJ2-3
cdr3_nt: TGCGCCAGCAGCCAAGAAGGGGGGGGAGGCGCCTCGGGCGATACGCAGTATTTT
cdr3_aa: CASSQEGGGGASGDTQYF

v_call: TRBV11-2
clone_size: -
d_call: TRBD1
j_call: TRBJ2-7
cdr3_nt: TGTGCCAGCAGCTCAGAACGACAGGGGAAGCAGTACTTC
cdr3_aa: CASSSERQGKQYF

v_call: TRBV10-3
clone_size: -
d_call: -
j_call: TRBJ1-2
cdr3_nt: TGTGCCGCCTCAGCCCAGACTAACTATGGCTACACCTTC
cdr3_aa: CAASAQTNYGYTF

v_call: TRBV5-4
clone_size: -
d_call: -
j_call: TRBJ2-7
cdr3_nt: TGTGCCAGCAGCCTCTCGGGTTTTTACGAGCAGTACTTC
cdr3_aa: CASSLSGFYEQYF

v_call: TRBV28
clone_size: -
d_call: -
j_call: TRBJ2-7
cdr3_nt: TGTGCCAGCAGCTTGACCCGGACAGCCACCTACGAGCAGTACTTC
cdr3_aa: CASSLTRTATYEQYF

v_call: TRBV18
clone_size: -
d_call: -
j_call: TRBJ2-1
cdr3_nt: TGTGCCAGCTCACCGAATAAGCGCAATGAGCAGTTCTTC
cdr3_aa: CASSPNKRNEQFF

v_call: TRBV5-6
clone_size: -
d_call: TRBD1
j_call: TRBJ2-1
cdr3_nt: TGTGCCAGCAGCTCCGGATTAAAGGTCAGGGGGTACAATGAGCAGTTCTTC
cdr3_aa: CASSSGLKVRGYNEQFF

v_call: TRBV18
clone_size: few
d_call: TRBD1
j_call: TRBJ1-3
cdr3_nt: TGTGCCAGCTCACCGGGACAGGGTGACACCATATATTTT
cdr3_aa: CASSPGQGDTIYF